This T cell receptor beta chain was sequenced for a study of cytotoxic CD8 clonotypes in ibrutinib-treated CLL. Study at large: Patients: about a dozen relapsed/refractory, about 14 treatment-naive, under 18 IGHV unmutated. Timing of response sample collection was a median roughly 11 months after treatment start, with a range of 6 to 36. Study observations and caveats: Different sampling times were used for sustained-remission and progressing patients. Clonality was elevated at ibrutinib response and had returned toward baseline at progression.

The data were produced by immunoSEQ multiplex PCR, yet TCRdb's version contains in-frame clones alone and is incomplete. The sample includes approximately 100,000 clones, more than 75% of them seen just once. This CDR3 is built from 15 residues. Germline-derived CDR1 and CDR2 are ENHRY and SYGVKD. To note about this clone: Its antigen remains unknown. At one boundary the junction diverges from the germline segment, which might be a read error.

The receptor was isolated from a human donor with chronic lymphocytic leukemia. This sequence joins TRBV10-3 and TRBJ1-3, with no clear D. The material was PBMCs, obtained after 12 months of ibrutinib treatment. This CDR3 is CAISDSGRSENTIYF. As DNA, the CDR3 is TGTGCCATCAGTGACTCGGGGAGGTCTGAAAACACCATATATTTT.